These 21 T cell receptor beta chains came from one sample sequenced in a study of PD-L1 blockade in urothelial cancer. The sample's time point: pretreatment peripheral blood. The assay was immunoSEQ multiplex PCR, and TCRdb's table has in-frame clones only and misses some. The repertoire holds around 50,000 clones, with approximately 80% as singletons. The starting material was PBMCs, obtained around atezolizumab (anti-PD-L1) treatment. The receptor source for this set is a man aged 50-60 years with urothelial cancer.

This chain links TRBV4-1 with TRBJ1-1, with D possibly matching TRBD1 (6 bases). CDR3 length: 15 residues. Per germline, CDR1 MGHRA and CDR2 YSYEKL. The germline V and J ends were trimmed by 4 bases and 4 bases, with 16 bases remaining between them. CDR3 nucleotide sequence: TGCGCCAGCAGCCCCGATACAGGGTCAATCACTGAAGCTTTCTTT. Translation: CASSPDTGSITEAFF.

The chain is built from TRBV27 and TRBJ2-1; the D is unclear. The CDR3 has 12 residues. The ends were cut back, 6 bases at V and 1 base at J, with 4 bases in the middle. Per the germline V gene, CDR1 is MNHEY and CDR2 is SMNVEV (reference sequence). CDR3 nucleotides: TGTGCCAGCAGCCTGTCCTACAATGAGCAGTTCTTC. Translated, it gives CASSLSYNEQFF.

The rearrangement joins TRBV7-8 to TRBJ1-2, with TRBD1 matching over 8 bases. CDR1 and CDR2 from the germline V gene are SGHVS and FQNEAQ. J gave up 6 bases and V 4 bases, and 7 bases lay outside the gene matches. This CDR3 has 14 amino acids. The CDR3: CASSSGQGWDGYTF. The CDR3 region has the DNA TGTGCCAGCAGCTCCGGACAGGGATGGGATGGCTACACCTTC.

The CDR3 region has the DNA TGCGCCAGCAGTGGGAGGGGCGCATGGAACACTGAAGCTTTCTTT. Encoded protein: CASSGRGAWNTEAFF. V and J are TRBV10-2 and TRBJ1-1; tentative D call: TRBD1 (5 bases). The CDR3 sequence is 15 residues long. Germline CDR1 WSHSY, CDR2 SAAADI. Trimming removed 4 bases from V and 1 base from J, with 13 bases in between.

This clone has only one observation. The V gene is TRBV5-6, the J gene TRBJ2-7; weak D call: TRBD1 (5 bases). CDR1 and CDR2 from the germline V gene are SGHDT and YYEEEE. The CDR3 runs to 13 residues. V lost 4 bases to trimming and J lost 6 bases, with 14 bases between them. CDR3 sequence (DNA): TGTGCCAGCAGCGGACATGGGGTGGGCGAGCAGTACTTC. Its protein is CASSGHGVGEQYF.

This chain links TRBV30 with TRBJ2-7; D is unresolved. Trimming removed 2 bases at V and 3 bases at J, with 11 bases between. CDR1 GTSNPN and CDR2 SVGIG come from the germline V gene (reference sequence). The length of the CDR3 is 13 residues. For the CDR3, the DNA is TGTGCCTGGAGTCGAGAGGTCAGCTACGAGCAGTACTTC. This encodes CAWSREVSYEQYF.

V and J are TRBV5-6 and TRBJ2-4; tentatively, D is TRBD1 (5 bases). Germline CDR1 is SGHDT and CDR2 is YYEEEE. The CDR3 extends over 13 amino acids. The V end was cut by 4 bases, the J end by 7 bases, with 12 bases between. DNA for the CDR3: TGTGCCAGCAGCCCGGACAACAATAACATTCAGTACTTC. As protein: CASSPDNNNIQYF. Full variable domain (missing parts from reference TRBV5-6 and TRBJ2-4): DAGVTQSPTHLIKTRGQQVTLRCSPKSGHDTVSWYQQALGQGPQFIFQYYEEEERQRGNFPDRFSGHQFPNYSSELNVNALLLGDSALYLCASSPDNNNIQYFGAGTRLSVL.

This chain links TRBV10-3 with TRBJ2-7; 7 bases map to TRBD1. V lost 6 bases to trimming and J lost 1 base; unmatched junction nucleotides: 12. Germline V gives CDR1 ENHRY, CDR2 SYGVKD. This CDR3 is 16 amino acids long. CDR3 coding DNA: TGTGCCATCAGGCGGTTTACAGGGGTACATTCCTACGAGCAGTACTTC. Amino acid sequence: CAIRRFTGVHSYEQYF.

This clone was detected once. The genes are TRBV28 and TRBJ2-2; possible D gene TRBD1, 6 bases. The V and J ends lost 5 bases and 7 bases respectively, with 14 bases between them. CDR3 length: 14 residues. CDR1 is MDHEN and CDR2 is SYDVKM in the germline V gene. The CDR3 loop is CASSATGWGGELFF. The DNA for the CDR3 is TGTGCCAGCAGTGCCACAGGGTGGGGCGGGGAGCTGTTTTTT.

The chain recombines TRBV7-3 with TRBJ2-1; 7 nucleotides agree with TRBD2. CDR3 length: 15 amino acids. V lost 4 bases and J lost 2; bases outside the gene matches: 5. Per the germline V gene, CDR1 is SGHTA and CDR2 is FQGTGA. As DNA, the CDR3 is TGTGCCAGCAGCTCCGCCGGGACTACCTACAATGAGCAGTTCTTC. This codes for CASSSAGTTYNEQFF.

The chain has TRBV6-5 and TRBJ2-1; D gene uncertain. The CDR3 is 14 residues long. Germline assignment: CDR1 MNHEY and CDR2 SVGAGI. The V and J ends lost 5 bases and 10 bases respectively, with 18 bases between them. The CDR3 reads CASSTETGADEQFF. In nucleotides, the CDR3 is TGTGCCAGCAGTACCGAGACGGGTGCAGACGAGCAGTTCTTC.

V and J are TRBV28 and TRBJ2-7, with 8 bases that match TRBD1. With V trimmed by 7 bases and J by 5 bases, 16 bases remained unmatched. The CDR3 contains 16 residues. Looked up from germline, CDR1 is MDHEN and CDR2 is SYDVKM. The CDR3 DNA reads as TGTGCCAGCACCCCCCCAGCAGGACAGGGAATAAACGAGCAGTACTTC. Translating it yields CASTPPAGQGINEQYF.

The chain is built from TRBV30 and TRBJ1-2; the match to TRBD1 covers 9 bases. The V segment lost 0 bases and the J segment 4 bases; nucleotides outside the gene matches: 3. The CDR3 has 14 residues. Germline CDR1 GTSNPN, CDR2 SVGIG (reference sequence). The chain's CDR3 is CAWSVTGGSYGYTF. In DNA form, the CDR3 reads TGTGCCTGGAGTGTCACAGGGGGCAGCTATGGCTACACCTTC.

The rearrangement links TRBV30 to TRBJ2-7, with 12 bases lining up with TRBD1. This CDR3 contains 15 residues. The junction had 10 bases not matched to a gene; V was cut back by 3 bases and J by 7 bases. The germline CDR1 and CDR2 sequences are GTSNPN and SVGIG (reference sequence). The CDR3 is CAWSTGTGGFREQYF. CDR3 nucleotide sequence: TGTGCCTGGAGCACCGGGACAGGGGGCTTTAGGGAGCAGTACTTC.

V and J are TRBV10-3 and TRBJ2-4; maybe TRBD1 (5 bases). The germline gives CDR1 ENHRY, CDR2 SYGVKD. This CDR3 region has 14 residues. Trimming left V 1 base short and J 8 bases short, with 12 bases between. The DNA for the CDR3 is TGTGCCATCAGTGAGTTAGGGGCTGGAGACATTCAGTACTTC. It yields the protein CAISELGAGDIQYF.

This clone appeared once. The chain joins TRBV7-2 to TRBJ1-1, with 7 bases that match TRBD1. The CDR3 is 13 amino acids. V lost 6 bases to trimming and J lost 5 bases; unmatched junction nucleotides: 6. Germline V lookup: CDR1 SGHTA, CDR2 FQGNSA. The CDR3 region is CASRRQGLTEAFF. The CDR3 region has the DNA TGTGCCAGCAGACGACAGGGTTTAACTGAAGCTTTCTTT.

The rearrangement uses TRBV13 and TRBJ2-7; 13 nucleotides line up with TRBD2. V lost 4 bases and J lost 4; bases outside the gene matches: 4. The CDR3 has 15 amino acids. Germline CDR1 PRHDT, CDR2 FYEKMQ (reference sequence). As DNA, the CDR3 is TGTGCCAGCAGCTCGTCGGGACTAGCGGGATACGAGCAGTACTTC. As protein: CASSSSGLAGYEQYF. Together with reference TRBV13 and TRBJ2-7, the CDR3 gives the full variable domain: AAGVIQSPRHLIKEKRETATLKCYPIPRHDTVYWYQQGPGQDPQFLISFYEKMQSDKGSIPDRFSAQQFSDYHSELNMSSLELGDSALYFCASSSSGLAGYEQYFGPGTRLTVT.

The chain links TRBV30 to TRBJ2-7; TRBD1 agrees at 7 bases. Germline CDR1 and CDR2: GTSNPN and SVGIG (reference sequence). There are 12 residues in the CDR3. J was trimmed by 2 bases and V by 6 bases; bases with no gene match: 4. The DNA for the CDR3 is TGTGCCTGCGACAGGGATGCCTACGAGCAGTACTTC. It translates to CACDRDAYEQYF. Complete variable domain (other parts from reference TRBV30 and TRBJ2-7): SQTIHQWPATLVQPVGSPLSLECTVEGTSNPNLYWYRQAAGRGLQLLFYSVGIGQISSEVPQNLSASRPQDRQFILSSKKLLLSDSGFYLCACDRDAYEQYFGPGTRLTVT.

This clone was counted once. The rearrangement joins TRBV15 to TRBJ2-5, with 8 bases fitting TRBD2. The ends lost 0 bases at V and 1 base at J; junction bases unmatched: 7. CDR1 and CDR2 from the germline V gene are LNHNV and YYDKDF (reference sequence). CDR3 length: 17 residues. The CDR3 DNA follows: TGTGCCACCAGCAGAGATAGGGGCGGGGGGATCCAAGAGACCCAGTACTTC. It codes for CATSRDRGGGIQETQYF. Complete variable domain (other parts from reference TRBV15 and TRBJ2-5): DAMVIQNPRYQVTQFGKPVTLSCSQTLNHNVMYWYQQKSSQAPKLLFHYYDKDFNNEADTPDNFQSRRPNTSFCFLDIRSPGLGDTAMYLCATSRDRGGGIQETQYFGPGTRLLVL.

The chain is built from TRBV29-1 and TRBJ2-7; no definite D call. Germline V lookup: CDR1 SQVTM, CDR2 ANQGSEA. The CDR3 sequence is 12 residues long. With 7 bases removed from V and 0 bases from J, the gap between germline ends came to 10 bases. The CDR3 region is CSASGVSYEQYF. CDR3 DNA sequence: TGCAGCGCCTCAGGTGTCTCCTACGAGCAGTACTTC.

The chain joins TRBV4-3 to TRBJ1-5; tentatively, D is TRBD1 (6 bases). Germline CDR1 LGHNA, CDR2 YSLEER. The V end lost 0 bases, the J end lost 6 bases, and 15 bases lay between the germline ends. CDR3 length: 16 residues. CDR3 amino acids: CASSQDRGSTGQPQHF. CDR3 bases: TGCGCCAGCAGCCAAGATAGGGGGAGCACGGGTCAGCCCCAGCATTTT.